These 15 T cell receptor beta chains were sequenced from one sample in a study of T cell responses to AZD1222 COVID-19 vaccine. The assay was immunoSEQ multiplex PCR, and TCRdb's table has in-frame clones only and misses some. The sample lists over 150,000 clones, 88% seen once, with around 3% in the top ten. The sample here was peripheral blood, taken on day 0 of AZD1222 vaccination. Source of these receptors: an adult in good health.

J is TRBJ1-5 and V is TRBV27; D gene uncertain. V was cut by 3 bases and J by 4 bases, with 13 bases left in between. CDR3 size: 15 residues. The germline CDR1 and CDR2 sequences are MNHEY and SMNVEV (reference sequence). The CDR3 here is CASSFGLAANQPQHF. The CDR3 nucleotides are TGTGCCAGCAGTTTCGGGCTAGCAGCAAATCAGCCCCAGCATTTT.

The J gene is TRBJ2-3, the V gene TRBV18; D unclear. Germline V gene sequence: CDR1 KGHSH, CDR2 LQKENI. Trimming pared 2 bases from V and 0 bases from J, leaving 9 bases between. This CDR3 comprises 15 residues. Here the CDR3 reads CASSPDGSSTDTQYF. In DNA form, the CDR3 reads TGTGCCAGCTCACCAGACGGATCTAGCACAGATACGCAGTATTTT.

This rearrangement joins TRBV7-2 to TRBJ2-2, with TRBD1 identical over 7 bases. V shed 5 bases, J shed 2 bases, and the junction held 8 bases outside the gene matches. CDR1 SGHTA and CDR2 FQGNSA come from the germline V gene. CDR3 length equals 16 residues. CDR3 residues: CASSLTGAINTGELFF. The CDR3 DNA sequence: TGTGCCAGCAGCCTCACAGGGGCCATCAACACCGGGGAGCTGTTTTTT.

V usage is TRBV19 and J usage is TRBJ1-1; TRBD1 matches at 10 bases. Germline lookup yields CDR1 LNHDA and CDR2 SQIVND (reference sequence). CDR3 size: 13 residues. V was pared by 9 bases and J by 5 bases, with 6 bases of the junction left unmatched. As DNA, the CDR3 is TGTGCCAGCCTGGGACAGGGGATGACTGAAGCTTTCTTT. It encodes CASLGQGMTEAFF.

The chain couples TRBV3-1 (or the pseudogene TRBV3-2) to TRBJ2-3, with 10 bases that match TRBD2. CDR3 length: 15 residues. Germline loops: CDR1 LGHDT, CDR2 YNNKEL (reference sequence). Germline trimming cut 4 bases from V and 5 bases from J; bases unmatched to any gene: 6. The chain's CDR3 is CASSLRAGGLDTQYF. The DNA of the CDR3 is TGTGCCAGCAGCCTACGAGCGGGGGGGTTAGATACGCAGTATTTT.

The count of this clone is one. The chain has TRBV6-1 and TRBJ1-3; D remains unclear. The length of the CDR3 is 14 residues. Germline V lookup: CDR1 MNHNS, CDR2 SASEGT. V lost 1 base and J 4 bases, leaving 8 bases between the germline ends. CDR3 coding DNA: TGTGCCAGCAGTGAAGGGCTTGGAGGAAACACCATATATTTT. This gives the protein CASSEGLGGNTIYF.

V usage is TRBV6-5 and J usage is TRBJ1-1; D remains unclear. V was pared by 4 bases and J by 5 bases, with 8 bases between. Germline V gene sequence: CDR1 MNHEY, CDR2 SVGAGI. The CDR3 contains 12 residues. The CDR3 region has the DNA TGTGCCAGCAGTTTCGAAGGGACTGAAGCTTTCTTT. Encoded protein: CASSFEGTEAFF.

The chain has TRBV14 and TRBJ1-3, with D unclear. V lost 5 bases, J lost 0 bases, and 8 bases lay in between. CDR3 length: 14 amino acids. Germline-derived CDR1 and CDR2 are SGHDN and FVKESK. CDR3 sequence reads: CASSGFNSGNTIYF. CDR3 nucleotides: TGTGCCAGCAGCGGGTTTAACTCTGGAAACACCATATATTTT.

This chain connects TRBV12-3 or TRBV12-4 to TRBJ2-7; D unresolved. The V gene lost 6 bases and the J gene lost 3 bases, with 12 bases spanning the gap. This CDR3 spans 13 amino acids. CDR3 DNA: TGTGCCAGCAGCCCTGGAAGGAGCTACGAGCAGTACTTC. Encoded protein: CASSPGRSYEQYF.

The chain joins TRBV10-3 to TRBJ2-2; TRBD1 agrees at 8 bases. The junction had 6 bases not matched to a gene; V was cut back by 7 bases and J by 5 bases. Germline lookup yields CDR1 ENHRY and CDR2 SYGVKD. The length of the CDR3 is 14 residues. The CDR3 DNA sequence: TGTGCCATCACCGGACAGGGATCGACCGGGGAGCTGTTTTTT. Amino acid sequence: CAITGQGSTGELFF.

V is TRBV4-3 and J is TRBJ2-3; 7 bases fit TRBD2. Germline V lookup: CDR1 LGHNA, CDR2 YSLEER. The CDR3 length is 17 residues. V trimming: 1 base; J trimming: 3 bases; junction bases outside the gene matches: 10. As DNA, the CDR3 is TGCGCCAGCAGCCAAGGTTTGGGCGGGGGTCGGACAGATACGCAGTATTTT. This gives the protein CASSQGLGGGRTDTQYF.

This clone was recorded a few times. The chain joins TRBV6-1 to TRBJ1-3; the D is unclear. This CDR3 contains 13 residues. In germline, CDR1 is MNHNS, CDR2 SASEGT. Trimming took 1 base from V and 16 from J, leaving 17 bases between them. CDR3 protein: CASSEGWTLGKYF. For the CDR3, the DNA is TGTGCCAGCAGTGAAGGATGGACTTTAGGAAAGTATTTT.

This clone showed up just once. The V call is TRBV12-3 or TRBV12-4, the J call TRBJ2-3; D is ambiguous. Trimming shortened V by 6 bases and J by 1 base, and 8 bases separated the two germline ends. CDR3 length: 13 residues. CDR3 in DNA: TGTGCCAGCAGCTACCTTCGCACAGATACGCAGTATTTT. Amino acid sequence: CASSYLRTDTQYF.

The chain has TRBV20-1 and TRBJ2-1, with D possibly TRBD1 on 6 matching bases. Germline CDR1 DFQATT, CDR2 SNEGSKA (reference sequence). The CDR3 extends over 11 amino acids. V gave up 1 base and J gave up 9 bases, with 7 bases separating them. The CDR3 here is CSARVRGEQFF. DNA of the CDR3: TGCAGTGCTAGAGTCAGGGGTGAGCAGTTCTTC.

The V gene is TRBV4-3, the J gene TRBJ1-2; weak D call: TRBD1 (6 bases). The CDR3 is 14 amino acids. The ends were cut back, 0 bases at V and 3 bases at J, with 8 bases in the middle. Germline loops: CDR1 LGHNA, CDR2 YSLEER. The CDR3 DNA is TGCGCCAGCAGCCAAGAACCAGGGGACTATGGCTACACCTTC. It is translated as CASSQEPGDYGYTF.